The present entry profiles one TCR beta chain with its context. The antigen remains undetermined. Germline V gene lookup returns CDR1 GTSNPN and CDR2 SVGIG (reference sequence). CDR3 length: 15 residues. Trimming removed 0 bases from V and 0 bases from J, with 12 bases in between. The donors were members of the validation cohort, which comprised approximately 120 subjects and was separate from the first cohort of several hundred subjects. Assay used: immunoSEQ multiplex PCR; TCRdb lists only in-frame clones, some missing. The sample yields about 280,000 clones, approximately 90% seen once. The data were taken from a study of cytomegalovirus exposure and HLA in healthy donors. Study details: The 100 to 150 validation repertoires were reported in a later analysis to have been generated on the same platform as the roughly 630 first-cohort repertoires.

Overall study results and limits: The tendency of first-cohort TCR clusters to co-occur in the 120 or so validation repertoires was the finding of a later analysis. The classifier reportedly diagnosed cytomegalovirus status with high specificity and sensitivity.

Sequenced input: PBMCs. The chain uses TRBV30 and TRBJ2-7; no reliable D call. The clonotype comes from a woman aged 18-29 years in good health and CMV-seronegative. This CDR3 is CAWSVSWRFSYEQYF. The CDR3 coding sequence is TGTGCCTGGAGTGTATCTTGGCGGTTCTCCTACGAGCAGTACTTC.